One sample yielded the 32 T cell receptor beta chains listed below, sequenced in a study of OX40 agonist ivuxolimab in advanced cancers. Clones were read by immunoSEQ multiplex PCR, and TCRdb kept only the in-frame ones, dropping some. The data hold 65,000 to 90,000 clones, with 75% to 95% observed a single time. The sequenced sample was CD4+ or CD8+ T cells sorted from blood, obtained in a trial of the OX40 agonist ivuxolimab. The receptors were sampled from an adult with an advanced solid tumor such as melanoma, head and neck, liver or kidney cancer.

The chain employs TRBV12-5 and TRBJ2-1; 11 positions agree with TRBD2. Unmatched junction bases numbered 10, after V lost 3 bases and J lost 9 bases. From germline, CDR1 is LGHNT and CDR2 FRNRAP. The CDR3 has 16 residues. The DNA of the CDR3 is TGTGCTAGTGGTTTTATCACTAGCGGGAGTTTAGGTGAGCAGTTCTTC. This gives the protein CASGFITSGSLGEQFF.

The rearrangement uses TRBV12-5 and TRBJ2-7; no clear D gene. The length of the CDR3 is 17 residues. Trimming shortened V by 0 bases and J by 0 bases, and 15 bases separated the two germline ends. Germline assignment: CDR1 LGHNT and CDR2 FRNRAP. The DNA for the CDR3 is TGTGCTAGTGGTTTGGTACCTGACGGATTGAGCTCCTACGAGCAGTACTTC. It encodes CASGLVPDGLSSYEQYF.

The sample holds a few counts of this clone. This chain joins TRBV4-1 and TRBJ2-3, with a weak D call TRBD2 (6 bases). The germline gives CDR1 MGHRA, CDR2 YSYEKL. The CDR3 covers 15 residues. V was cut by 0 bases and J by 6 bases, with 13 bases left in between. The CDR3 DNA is TGCGCCAGCAGCCAAGATGACCGTGGGGGGGATACGCAGTATTTT. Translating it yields CASSQDDRGGDTQYF.

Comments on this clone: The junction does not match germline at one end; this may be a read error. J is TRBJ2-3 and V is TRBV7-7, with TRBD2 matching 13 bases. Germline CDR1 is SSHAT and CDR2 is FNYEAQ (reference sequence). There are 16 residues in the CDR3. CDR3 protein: CASSLGTSGETDTQYF. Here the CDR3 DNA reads TGTGCTAGCAGCTTAGGGACTAGCGGGGAGACAGATACGCAGTATTTT.

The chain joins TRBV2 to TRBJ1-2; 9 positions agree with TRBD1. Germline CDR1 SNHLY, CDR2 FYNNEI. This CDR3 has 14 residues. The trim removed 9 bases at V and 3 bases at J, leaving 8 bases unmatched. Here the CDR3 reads CASIGDREDYGYTF. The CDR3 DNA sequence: TGTGCCAGTATTGGGGACAGGGAGGACTATGGCTACACCTTC. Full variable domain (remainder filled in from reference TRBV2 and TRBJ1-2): EPEVTQTPSHQVTQMGQEVILRCVPISNHLYFYWYRQILGQKVEFLVSFYNNEISEKSEIFDDQFSVERPDGSNFTLKIRSTKLEDSAMYFCASIGDREDYGYTFGSGTRLTVV.

The CDR3 sequence is CSVVGRGTSGSRERETQYF. The CDR3 coding sequence is TGCAGCGTTGTGGGCCGGGGGACTAGCGGGAGCAGGGAGCGAGAGACCCAGTACTTC. The V and J genes are TRBV29-1 and TRBJ2-5, with 14 bases aligning to TRBD2. Germline V CDR1 and CDR2: SQVTM, ANQGSEA. V shed 4 bases, J shed 4 bases, and the junction held 17 bases outside the gene matches. This CDR3 comprises 19 residues.

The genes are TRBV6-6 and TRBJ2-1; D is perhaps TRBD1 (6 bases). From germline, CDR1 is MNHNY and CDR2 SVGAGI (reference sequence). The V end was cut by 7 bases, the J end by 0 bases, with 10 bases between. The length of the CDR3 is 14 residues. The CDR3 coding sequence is TGTGCCAGCAACCGACAGGCCTCCTACAATGAGCAGTTCTTC. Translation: CASNRQASYNEQFF.

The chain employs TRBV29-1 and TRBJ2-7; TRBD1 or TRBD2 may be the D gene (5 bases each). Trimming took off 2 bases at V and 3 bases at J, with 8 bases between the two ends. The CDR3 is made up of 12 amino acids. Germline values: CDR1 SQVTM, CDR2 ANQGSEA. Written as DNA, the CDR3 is TGCAGCGTTGAAAGGGACGGCTACGAGCAGTACTTC. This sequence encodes CSVERDGYEQYF.

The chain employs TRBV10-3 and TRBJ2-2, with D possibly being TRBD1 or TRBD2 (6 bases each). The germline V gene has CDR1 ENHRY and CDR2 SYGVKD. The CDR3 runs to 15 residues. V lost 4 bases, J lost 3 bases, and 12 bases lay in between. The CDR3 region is CAISGRGDDTGELFF. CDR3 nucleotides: TGTGCCATCAGTGGAAGGGGGGATGACACCGGGGAGCTGTTTTTT.

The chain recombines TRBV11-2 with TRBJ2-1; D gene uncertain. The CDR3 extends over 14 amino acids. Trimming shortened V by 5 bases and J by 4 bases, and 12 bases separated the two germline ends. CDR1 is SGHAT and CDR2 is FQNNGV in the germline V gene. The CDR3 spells CASSEHRRYNEQFF. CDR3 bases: TGTGCCAGCAGCGAGCACCGTAGATACAATGAGCAGTTCTTC.

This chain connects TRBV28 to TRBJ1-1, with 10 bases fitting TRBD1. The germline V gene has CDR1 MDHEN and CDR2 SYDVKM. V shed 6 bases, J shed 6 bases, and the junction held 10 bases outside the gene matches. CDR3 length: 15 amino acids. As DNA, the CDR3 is TGTGCCAGCAGGCGACCGACAGGGGGCGGCCCTGAAGCTTTCTTT. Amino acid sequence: CASRRPTGGGPEAFF.

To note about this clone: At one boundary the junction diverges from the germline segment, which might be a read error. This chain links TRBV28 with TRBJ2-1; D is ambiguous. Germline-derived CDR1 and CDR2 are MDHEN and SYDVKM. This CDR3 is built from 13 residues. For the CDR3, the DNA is TGTGCCAGCAGTTCCACGAAAGTCTTGGAGCGGTTCTTC. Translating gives CASSSTKVLERFF.

The chain's CDR3 is CASSLVSRETQYF. The CDR3 nucleotides read TGTGCCAGCAGCTTAGTCTCCCGAGAGACCCAGTACTTC. The rearrangement links TRBV7-2 to TRBJ2-5, with no clear D. This CDR3 has 13 residues. Germline V gene sequence: CDR1 SGHTA, CDR2 FQGNSA. V was cut by 1 base and J by 4 bases, with 7 bases left in between. The full variable domain, rest sourced from reference TRBV7-2 and TRBJ2-5, is GAGVSQSPSNKVTEKGKDVELRCDPISGHTALYWYRQSLGQGLEFLIYFQGNSAPDKSGLPSDRFSAERTGGSVSTLTIQRTQQEDSAVYLCASSLVSRETQYFGPGTRLLVL.

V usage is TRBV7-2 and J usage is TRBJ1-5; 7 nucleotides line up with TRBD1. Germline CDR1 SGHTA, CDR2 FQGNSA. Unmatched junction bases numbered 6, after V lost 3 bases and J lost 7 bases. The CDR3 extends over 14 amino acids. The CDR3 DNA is TGTGCCAGCAGCTTTGACAGGGAAAGCCAGCCCCAGCATTTT. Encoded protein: CASSFDRESQPQHF.

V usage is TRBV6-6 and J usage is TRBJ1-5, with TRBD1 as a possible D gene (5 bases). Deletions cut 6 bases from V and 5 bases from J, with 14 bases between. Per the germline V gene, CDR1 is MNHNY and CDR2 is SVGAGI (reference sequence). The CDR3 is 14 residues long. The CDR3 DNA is TGTGCCAGCAGACAGACAGCGTTATATCAGCCCCAGCATTTT. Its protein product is CASRQTALYQPQHF.

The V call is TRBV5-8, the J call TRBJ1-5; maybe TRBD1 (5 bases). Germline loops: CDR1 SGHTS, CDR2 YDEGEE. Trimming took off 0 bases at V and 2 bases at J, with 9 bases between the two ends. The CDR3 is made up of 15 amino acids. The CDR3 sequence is CASSLGGRGNQPQHF. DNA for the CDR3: TGTGCCAGCAGCTTGGGGGGACGGGGCAATCAGCCCCAGCATTTT.

The CDR3 region is CASSSPGDRGQETQYF. The CDR3 DNA reads TGTGCCAGCTCATCGCCTGGGGACAGGGGCCAAGAGACCCAGTACTTC. The chain couples TRBV18 to TRBJ2-5, with 10 bases lining up with TRBD1. Looked up from germline, CDR1 is KGHSH and CDR2 is LQKENI. The length of the CDR3 is 16 residues. The junction had 7 bases not matched to a gene; V was cut back by 5 bases and J by 1 base.

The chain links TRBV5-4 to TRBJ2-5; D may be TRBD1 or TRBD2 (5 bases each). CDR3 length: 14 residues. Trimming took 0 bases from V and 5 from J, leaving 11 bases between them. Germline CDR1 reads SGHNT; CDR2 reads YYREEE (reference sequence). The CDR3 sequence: CASSLDSGLETQYF. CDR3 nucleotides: TGTGCCAGCAGCTTGGACTCGGGGCTGGAGACCCAGTACTTC.

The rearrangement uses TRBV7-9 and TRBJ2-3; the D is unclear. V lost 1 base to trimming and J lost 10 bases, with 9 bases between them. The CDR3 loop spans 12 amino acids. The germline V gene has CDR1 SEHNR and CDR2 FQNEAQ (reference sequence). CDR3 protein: CASSLESSAQYF. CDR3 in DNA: TGTGCCAGCAGCTTAGAATCATCCGCGCAGTATTTT.

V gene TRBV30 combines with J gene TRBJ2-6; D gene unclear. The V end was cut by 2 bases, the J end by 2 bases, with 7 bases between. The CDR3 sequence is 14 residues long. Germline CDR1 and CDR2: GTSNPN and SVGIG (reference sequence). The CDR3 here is CAWSRTTGANVLTF. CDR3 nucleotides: TGTGCCTGGAGTCGGACGACTGGGGCCAACGTCCTGACTTTC.

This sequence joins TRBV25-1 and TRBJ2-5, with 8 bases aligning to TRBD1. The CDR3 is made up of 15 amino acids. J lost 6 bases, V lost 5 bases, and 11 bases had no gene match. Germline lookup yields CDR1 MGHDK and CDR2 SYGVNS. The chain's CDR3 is CASSPGGQDVKTQYF. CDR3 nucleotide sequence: TGTGCCAGCAGTCCCGGGGGACAGGATGTGAAGACCCAGTACTTC. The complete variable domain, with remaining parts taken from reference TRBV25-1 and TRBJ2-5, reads EADIYQTPRYLVIGTGKKITLECSQTMGHDKMYWYQQDPGMELHLIHYSYGVNSTEKGDLSSESTVSRIRTEHFPLTLESARPSHTSQYLCASSPGGQDVKTQYFGPGTRLLVL.

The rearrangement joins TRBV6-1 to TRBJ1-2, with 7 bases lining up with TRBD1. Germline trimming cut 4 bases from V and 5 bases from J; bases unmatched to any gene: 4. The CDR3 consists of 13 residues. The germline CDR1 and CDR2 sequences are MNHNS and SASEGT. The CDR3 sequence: CASSVQGQYGYTF. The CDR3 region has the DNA TGTGCCAGCAGTGTACAGGGGCAGTATGGCTACACCTTC.

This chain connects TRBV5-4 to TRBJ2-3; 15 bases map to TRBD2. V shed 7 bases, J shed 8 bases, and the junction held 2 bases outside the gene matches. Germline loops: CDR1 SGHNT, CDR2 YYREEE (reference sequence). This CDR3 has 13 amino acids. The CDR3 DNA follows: TGTGCCAGCGGACTAGCGGGAGGGCCTACGCAGTATTTT. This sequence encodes CASGLAGGPTQYF.

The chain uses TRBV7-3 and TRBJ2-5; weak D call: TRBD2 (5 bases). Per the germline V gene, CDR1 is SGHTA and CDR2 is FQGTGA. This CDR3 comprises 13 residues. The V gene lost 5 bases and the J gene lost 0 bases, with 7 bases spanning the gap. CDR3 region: CASSPSYQETQYF. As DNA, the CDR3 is TGTGCCAGCAGCCCTAGCTACCAAGAGACCCAGTACTTC.

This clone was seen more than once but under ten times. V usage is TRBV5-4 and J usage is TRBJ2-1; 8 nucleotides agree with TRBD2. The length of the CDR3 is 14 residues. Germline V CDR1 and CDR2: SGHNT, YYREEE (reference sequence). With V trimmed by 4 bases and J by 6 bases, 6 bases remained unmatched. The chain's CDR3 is CASSPGTRGNEQFF. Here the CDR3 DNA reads TGTGCCAGCAGCCCGGGGACTAGGGGCAATGAGCAGTTCTTC.

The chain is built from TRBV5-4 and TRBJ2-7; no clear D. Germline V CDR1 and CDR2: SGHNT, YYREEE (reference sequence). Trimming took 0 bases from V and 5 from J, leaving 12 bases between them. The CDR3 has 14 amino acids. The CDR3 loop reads CASSLDLGDNEQYF. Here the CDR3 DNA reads TGTGCCAGCAGCTTGGATCTGGGTGACAACGAGCAGTACTTC.

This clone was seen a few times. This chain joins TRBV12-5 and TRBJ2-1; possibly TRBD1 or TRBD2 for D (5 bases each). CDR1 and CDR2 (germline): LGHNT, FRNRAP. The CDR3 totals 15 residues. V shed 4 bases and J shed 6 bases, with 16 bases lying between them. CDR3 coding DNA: TGTGCTAGTGGTTGGGGGATTGGGGTGGTCAATGAGCAGTTCTTC. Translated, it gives CASGWGIGVVNEQFF.

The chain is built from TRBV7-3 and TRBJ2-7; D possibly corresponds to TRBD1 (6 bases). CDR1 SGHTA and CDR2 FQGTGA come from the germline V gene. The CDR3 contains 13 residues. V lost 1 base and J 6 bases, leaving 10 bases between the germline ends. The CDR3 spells CASSLNSRGEQYF. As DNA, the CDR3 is TGTGCCAGCAGCTTAAATAGCAGGGGCGAGCAGTACTTC.

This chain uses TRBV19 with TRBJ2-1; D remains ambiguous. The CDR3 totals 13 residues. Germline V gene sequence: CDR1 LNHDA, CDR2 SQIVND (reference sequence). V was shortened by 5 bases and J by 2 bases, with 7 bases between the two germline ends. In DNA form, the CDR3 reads TGTGCCAGTAGTTTCCGGGCCTACAATGAGCAGTTCTTC. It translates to CASSFRAYNEQFF.

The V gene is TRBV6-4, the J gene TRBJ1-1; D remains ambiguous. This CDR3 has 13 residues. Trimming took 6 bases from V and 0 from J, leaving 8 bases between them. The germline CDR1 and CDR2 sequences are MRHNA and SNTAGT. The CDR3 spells CASRLEMNTEAFF. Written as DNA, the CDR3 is TGTGCCAGCAGGCTGGAGATGAACACTGAAGCTTTCTTT.

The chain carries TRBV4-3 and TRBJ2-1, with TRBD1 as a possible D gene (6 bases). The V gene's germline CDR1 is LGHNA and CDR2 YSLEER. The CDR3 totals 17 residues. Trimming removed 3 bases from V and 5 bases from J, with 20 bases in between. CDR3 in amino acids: CASSQDLLRGGDNEQFF. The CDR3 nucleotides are TGCGCCAGCAGCCAGGACCTCCTCCGAGGGGGTGACAATGAGCAGTTCTTC.

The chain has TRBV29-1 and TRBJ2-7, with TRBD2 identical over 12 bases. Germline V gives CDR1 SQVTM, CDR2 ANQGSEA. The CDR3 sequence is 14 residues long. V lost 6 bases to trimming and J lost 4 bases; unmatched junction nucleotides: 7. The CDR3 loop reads CSVLTSGRRYEQYF. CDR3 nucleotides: TGCAGCGTATTGACTAGCGGGAGAAGATACGAGCAGTACTTC.